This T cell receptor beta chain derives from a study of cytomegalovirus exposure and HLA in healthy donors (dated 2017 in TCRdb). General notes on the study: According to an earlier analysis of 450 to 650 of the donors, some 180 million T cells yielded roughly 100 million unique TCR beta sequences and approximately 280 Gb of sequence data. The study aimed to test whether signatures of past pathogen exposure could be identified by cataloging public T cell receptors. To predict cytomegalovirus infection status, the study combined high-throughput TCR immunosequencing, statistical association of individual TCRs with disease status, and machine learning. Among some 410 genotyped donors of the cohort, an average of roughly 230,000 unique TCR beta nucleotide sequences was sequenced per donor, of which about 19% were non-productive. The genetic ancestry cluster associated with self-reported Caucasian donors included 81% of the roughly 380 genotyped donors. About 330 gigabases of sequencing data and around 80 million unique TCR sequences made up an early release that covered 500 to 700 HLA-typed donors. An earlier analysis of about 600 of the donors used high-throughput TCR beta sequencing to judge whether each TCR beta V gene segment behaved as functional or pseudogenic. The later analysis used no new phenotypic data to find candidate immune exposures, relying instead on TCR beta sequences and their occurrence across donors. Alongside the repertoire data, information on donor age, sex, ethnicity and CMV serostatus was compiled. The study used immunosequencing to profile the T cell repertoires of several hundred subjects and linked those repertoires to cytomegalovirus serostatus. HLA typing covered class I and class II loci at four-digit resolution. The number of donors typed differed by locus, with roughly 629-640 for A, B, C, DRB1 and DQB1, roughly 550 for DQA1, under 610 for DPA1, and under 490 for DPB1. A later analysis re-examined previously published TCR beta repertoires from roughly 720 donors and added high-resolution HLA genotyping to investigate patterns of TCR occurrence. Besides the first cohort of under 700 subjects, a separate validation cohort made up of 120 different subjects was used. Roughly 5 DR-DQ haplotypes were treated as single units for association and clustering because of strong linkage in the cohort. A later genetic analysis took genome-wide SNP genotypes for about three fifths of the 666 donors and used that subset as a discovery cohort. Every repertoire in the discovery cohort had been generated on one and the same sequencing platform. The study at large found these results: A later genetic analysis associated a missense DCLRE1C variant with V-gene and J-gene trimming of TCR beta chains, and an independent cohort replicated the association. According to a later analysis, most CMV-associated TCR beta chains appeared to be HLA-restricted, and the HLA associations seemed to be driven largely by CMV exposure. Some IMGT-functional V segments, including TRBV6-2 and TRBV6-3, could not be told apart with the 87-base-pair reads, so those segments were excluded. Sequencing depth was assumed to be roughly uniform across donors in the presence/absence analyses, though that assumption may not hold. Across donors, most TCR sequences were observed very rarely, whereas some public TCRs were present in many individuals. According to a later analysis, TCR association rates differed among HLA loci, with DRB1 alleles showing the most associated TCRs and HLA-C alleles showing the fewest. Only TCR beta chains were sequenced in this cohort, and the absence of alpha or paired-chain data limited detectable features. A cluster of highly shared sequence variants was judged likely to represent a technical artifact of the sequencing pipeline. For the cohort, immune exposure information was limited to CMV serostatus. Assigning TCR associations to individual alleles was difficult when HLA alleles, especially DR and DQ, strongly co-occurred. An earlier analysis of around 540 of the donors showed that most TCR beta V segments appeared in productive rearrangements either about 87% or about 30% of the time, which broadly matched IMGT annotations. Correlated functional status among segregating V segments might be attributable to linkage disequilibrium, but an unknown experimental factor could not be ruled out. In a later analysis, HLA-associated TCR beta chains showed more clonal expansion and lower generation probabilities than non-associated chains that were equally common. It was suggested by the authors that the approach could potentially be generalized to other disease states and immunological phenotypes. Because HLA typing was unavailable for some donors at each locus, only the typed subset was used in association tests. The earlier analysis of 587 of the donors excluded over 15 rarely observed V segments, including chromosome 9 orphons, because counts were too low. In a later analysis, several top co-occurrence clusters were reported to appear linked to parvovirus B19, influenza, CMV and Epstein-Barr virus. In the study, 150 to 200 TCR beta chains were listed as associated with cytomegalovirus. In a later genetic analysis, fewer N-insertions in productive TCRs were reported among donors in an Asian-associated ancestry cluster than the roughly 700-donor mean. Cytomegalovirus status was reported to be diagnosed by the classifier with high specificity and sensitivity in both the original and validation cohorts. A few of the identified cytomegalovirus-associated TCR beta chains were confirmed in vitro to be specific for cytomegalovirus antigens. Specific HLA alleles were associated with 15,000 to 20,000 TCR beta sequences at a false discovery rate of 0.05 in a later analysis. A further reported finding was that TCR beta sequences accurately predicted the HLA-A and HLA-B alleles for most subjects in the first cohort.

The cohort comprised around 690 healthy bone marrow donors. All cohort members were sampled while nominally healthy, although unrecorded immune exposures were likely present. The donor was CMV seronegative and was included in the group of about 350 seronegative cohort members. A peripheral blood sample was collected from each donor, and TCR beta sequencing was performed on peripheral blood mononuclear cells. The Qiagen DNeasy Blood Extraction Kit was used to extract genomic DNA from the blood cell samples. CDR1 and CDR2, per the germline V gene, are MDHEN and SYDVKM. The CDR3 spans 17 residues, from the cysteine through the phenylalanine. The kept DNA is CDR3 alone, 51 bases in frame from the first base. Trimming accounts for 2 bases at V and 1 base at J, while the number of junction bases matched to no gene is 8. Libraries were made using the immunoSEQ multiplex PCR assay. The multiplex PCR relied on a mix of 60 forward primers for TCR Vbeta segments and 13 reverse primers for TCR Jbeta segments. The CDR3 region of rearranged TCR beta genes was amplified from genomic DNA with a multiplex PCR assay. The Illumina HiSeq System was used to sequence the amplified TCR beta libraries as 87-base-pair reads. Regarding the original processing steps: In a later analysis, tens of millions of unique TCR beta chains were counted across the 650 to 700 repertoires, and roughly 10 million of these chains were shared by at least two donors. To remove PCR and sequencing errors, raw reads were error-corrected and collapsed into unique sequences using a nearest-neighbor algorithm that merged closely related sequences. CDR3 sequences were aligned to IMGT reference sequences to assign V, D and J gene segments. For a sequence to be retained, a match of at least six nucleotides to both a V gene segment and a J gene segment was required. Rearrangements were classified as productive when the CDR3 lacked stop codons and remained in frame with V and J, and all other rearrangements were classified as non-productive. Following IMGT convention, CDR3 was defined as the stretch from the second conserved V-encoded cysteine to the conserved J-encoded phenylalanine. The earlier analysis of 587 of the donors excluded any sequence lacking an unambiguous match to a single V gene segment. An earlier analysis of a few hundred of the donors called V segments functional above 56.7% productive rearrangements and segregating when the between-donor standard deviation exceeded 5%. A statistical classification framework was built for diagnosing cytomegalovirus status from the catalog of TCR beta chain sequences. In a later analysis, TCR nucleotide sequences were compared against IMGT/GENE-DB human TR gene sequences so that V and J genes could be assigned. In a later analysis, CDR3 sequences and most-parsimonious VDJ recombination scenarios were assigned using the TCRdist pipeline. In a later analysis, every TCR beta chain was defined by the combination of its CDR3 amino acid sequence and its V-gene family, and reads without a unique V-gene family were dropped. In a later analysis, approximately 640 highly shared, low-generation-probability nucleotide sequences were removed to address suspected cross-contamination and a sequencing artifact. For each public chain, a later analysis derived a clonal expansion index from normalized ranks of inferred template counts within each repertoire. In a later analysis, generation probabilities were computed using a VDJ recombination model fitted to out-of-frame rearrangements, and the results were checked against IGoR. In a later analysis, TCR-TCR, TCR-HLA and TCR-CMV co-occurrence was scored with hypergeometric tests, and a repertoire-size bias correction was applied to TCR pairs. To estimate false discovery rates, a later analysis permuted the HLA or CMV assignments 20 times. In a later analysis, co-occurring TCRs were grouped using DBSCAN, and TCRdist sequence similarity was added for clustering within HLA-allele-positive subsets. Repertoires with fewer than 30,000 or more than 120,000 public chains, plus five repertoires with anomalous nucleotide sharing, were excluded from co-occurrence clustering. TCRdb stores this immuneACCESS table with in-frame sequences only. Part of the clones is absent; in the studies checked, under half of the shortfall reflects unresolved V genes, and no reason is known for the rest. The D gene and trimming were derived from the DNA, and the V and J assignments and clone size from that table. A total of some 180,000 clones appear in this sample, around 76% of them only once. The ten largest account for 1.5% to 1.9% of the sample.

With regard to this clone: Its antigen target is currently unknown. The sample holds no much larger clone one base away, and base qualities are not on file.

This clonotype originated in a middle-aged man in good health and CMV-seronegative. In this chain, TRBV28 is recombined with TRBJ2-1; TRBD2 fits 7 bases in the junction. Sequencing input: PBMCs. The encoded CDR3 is CASSLGGGGGSYNEQFF. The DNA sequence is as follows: TGTGCCAGCAGTTTAGGCGGGGGTGGCGGTTCCTACAATGAGCAGTTCTTC.